This T cell receptor beta chain originates from a study of OX40 agonist ivuxolimab in advanced cancers. Findings and limits, study-wide: Expanded peripheral T-cell antigen specificity went undetermined. At doses 0.1 to 3.0 mg/kg, CD4+ and CD8+ clones expanded. CD8+ T cells showed, on average, more clonal expansion than CD4+ cells.

Turning to this clone: The antigen is not known. Other nucleotide sequences in the sample specify the same CDR3.

Sequenced by immunoSEQ multiplex PCR; TCRdb stores in-frame clones only, minus some. The data hold some 71,000 clones, with 84% observed a single time. The CDR3 contains 15 residues. V shed 5 bases and J 13 bases; nucleotides not matched to a gene: 10. Germline CDR1 is SGHAT and CDR2 is FQDESV (reference sequence). On cycle 4 day 1 and cycle 7 day 1, as well as at baseline, blood was sampled. V is TRBV11-1 and J is TRBJ2-1, with 14 bases lining up with TRBD2. Sample: CD4+ or CD8+ T cells sorted from blood, taken in a trial of the OX40 agonist ivuxolimab. This receptor was taken from an adult with an advanced solid tumor such as melanoma, head and neck, liver or kidney cancer. The CDR3 DNA reads as TGTGCCAGCAGCCCGGGACTAGCGGGAGTACGCGAACAGTTCTTC. It is translated as CASSPGLAGVREQFF.